This TCR beta chain is from a study of cytomegalovirus exposure and HLA in healthy donors. The study, taken as a whole, reports: Overall, approximately 150 TCR beta chains were annotated as cytomegalovirus-associated. According to reports, the classifier identified cytomegalovirus status with high specificity and sensitivity.

This CDR3 contains 13 residues. Unmatched junction bases numbered 4, after V lost 6 bases and J lost 2 bases. From germline, CDR1 is SGHTA and CDR2 FQGNSA. The data were produced by immunoSEQ multiplex PCR, yet TCRdb's version contains in-frame clones alone and is incomplete. The sample yields over 110,000 clones, 84% seen once. Of note for this clone: What it recognizes is unknown.

This TCR came from a woman in her twenties or thirties in good health and CMV-seronegative. The V call is TRBV7-2, the J call TRBJ2-7, with 7 bases fitting TRBD2. Sequenced input: PBMCs. Here the CDR3 reads CASRPSGAYEQYF. CDR3 in DNA: TGTGCCAGCAGACCTAGCGGTGCCTACGAGCAGTACTTC.